This T cell receptor beta chain originates from a study of blood T cell repertoires in COVID-19. Overall study context: Acute and convalescent COVID-19 specimens originated in the United States, Italy and Spain. From T cells, B-cell-depleted T cells, or PBMCs came the material, which was cDNA or gDNA.

The V and J ends lost 1 base and 3 bases respectively, with 4 bases between them. The CDR3 length is 13 residues. CDR1 and CDR2 from the germline V gene are SGHTA and FQGTGA. A note on this clone: Other DNA sequences from this sample encode an identical CDR3 as well.

TCRdb keeps only in-frame clones here, not all; method: immunoSEQ multiplex PCR. Of hundreds of thousands of clones in the sample, roughly 85% were seen once. The clonotype comes from a woman in her 40s who had recovered from COVID-19. The J gene is TRBJ2-1, the V gene TRBV7-3; D is ambiguous. Sequencing was performed on PBMCs or T cells enriched from blood (not recorded which). The CDR3 sequence is CASSLSDYNEQFF. CDR3 nucleotide sequence: TGTGCCAGCAGCTTAAGCGACTACAATGAGCAGTTCTTC.